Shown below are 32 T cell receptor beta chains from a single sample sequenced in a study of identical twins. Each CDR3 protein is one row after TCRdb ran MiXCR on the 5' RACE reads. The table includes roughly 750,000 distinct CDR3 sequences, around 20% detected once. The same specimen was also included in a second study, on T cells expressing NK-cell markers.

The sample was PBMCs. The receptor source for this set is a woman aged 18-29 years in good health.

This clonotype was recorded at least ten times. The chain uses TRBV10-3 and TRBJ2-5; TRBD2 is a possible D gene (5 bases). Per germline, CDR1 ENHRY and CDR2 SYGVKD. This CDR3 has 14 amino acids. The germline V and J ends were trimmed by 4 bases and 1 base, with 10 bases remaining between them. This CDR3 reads CAISGAGFQETQYF. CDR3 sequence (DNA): TGTGCCATCAGTGGGGCGGGTTTCCAAGAGACCCAGTACTTC.

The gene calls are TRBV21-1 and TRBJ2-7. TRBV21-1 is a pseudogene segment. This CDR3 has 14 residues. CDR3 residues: CASSLRTGFGEQYF. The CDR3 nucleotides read TGTGCCAGCAGCCTTCGGACGGGTTTTGGGGAGCAGTACTTC.

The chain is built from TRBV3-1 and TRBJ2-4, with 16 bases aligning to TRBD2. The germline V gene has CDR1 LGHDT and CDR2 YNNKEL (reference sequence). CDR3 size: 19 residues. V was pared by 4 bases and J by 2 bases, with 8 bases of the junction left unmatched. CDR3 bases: TGTGCCAGCAGCCCCCTAGGGACTAGCGGGGGGGCTACCAAAAACATTCAGTACTTC. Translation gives CASSPLGTSGGATKNIQYF.

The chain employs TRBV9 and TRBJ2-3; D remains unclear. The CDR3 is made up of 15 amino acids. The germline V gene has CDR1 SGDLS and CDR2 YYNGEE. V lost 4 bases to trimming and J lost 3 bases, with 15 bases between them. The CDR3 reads CASSSGLVPTDTQYF. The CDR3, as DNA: TGTGCCAGCAGCTCGGGTCTGGTCCCGACAGATACGCAGTATTTT.

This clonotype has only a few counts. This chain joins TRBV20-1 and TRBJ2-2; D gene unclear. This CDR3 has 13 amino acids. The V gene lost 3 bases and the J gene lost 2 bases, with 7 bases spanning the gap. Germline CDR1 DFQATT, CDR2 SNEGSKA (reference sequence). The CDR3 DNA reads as TGCAGTGCTAGCGATGCCAACACCGGGGAGCTGTTTTTT. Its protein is CSASDANTGELFF.

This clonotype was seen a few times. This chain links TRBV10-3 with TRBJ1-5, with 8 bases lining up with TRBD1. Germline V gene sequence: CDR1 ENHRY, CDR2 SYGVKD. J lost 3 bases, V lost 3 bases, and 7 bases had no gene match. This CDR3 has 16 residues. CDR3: CAISDRGQEVNQPQHF. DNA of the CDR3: TGTGCCATCAGTGATAGGGGACAGGAGGTCAATCAGCCCCAGCATTTT.

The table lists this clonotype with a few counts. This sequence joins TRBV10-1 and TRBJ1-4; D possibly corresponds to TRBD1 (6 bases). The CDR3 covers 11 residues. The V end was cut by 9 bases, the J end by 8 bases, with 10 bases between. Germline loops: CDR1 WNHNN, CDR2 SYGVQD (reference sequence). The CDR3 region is CARQGPEKLFF. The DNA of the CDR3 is TGCGCCAGACAGGGCCCCGAAAAACTGTTTTTT.

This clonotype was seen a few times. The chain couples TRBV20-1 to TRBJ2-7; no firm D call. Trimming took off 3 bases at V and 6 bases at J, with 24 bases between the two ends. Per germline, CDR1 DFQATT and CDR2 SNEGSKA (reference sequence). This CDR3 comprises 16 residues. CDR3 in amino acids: CSASPGSLSTLAEQYF. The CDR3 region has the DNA TGCAGTGCTAGCCCCGGTTCTCTGTCTACGCTGGCCGAGCAGTACTTC.

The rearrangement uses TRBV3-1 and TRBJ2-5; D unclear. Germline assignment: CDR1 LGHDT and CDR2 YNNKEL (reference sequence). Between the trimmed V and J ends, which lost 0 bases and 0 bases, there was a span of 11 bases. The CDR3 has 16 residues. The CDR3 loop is CASSQERDLYQETQYF. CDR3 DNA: TGTGCCAGCAGCCAAGAAAGAGACCTGTACCAAGAGACCCAGTACTTC.

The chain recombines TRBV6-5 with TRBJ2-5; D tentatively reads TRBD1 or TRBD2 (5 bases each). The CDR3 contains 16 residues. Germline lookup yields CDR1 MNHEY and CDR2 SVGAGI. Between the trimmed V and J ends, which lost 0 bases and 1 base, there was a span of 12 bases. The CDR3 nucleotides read TGTGCCAGCAGTTACTCGAGGGACGTCGGCCAAGAGACCCAGTACTTC. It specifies CASSYSRDVGQETQYF.

The CDR3 is CASSQDIGAGANVLTF. The DNA of the CDR3 is TGCGCCAGCAGCCAAGATATCGGGGCTGGGGCCAACGTCCTGACTTTC. The J gene is TRBJ2-6, the V gene TRBV4-3; tentative D call: TRBD2 (5 bases). CDR1 LGHNA and CDR2 YSLEER come from the germline V gene. V shed 0 bases and J shed 2 bases, with 8 bases lying between them. The CDR3 consists of 16 residues.

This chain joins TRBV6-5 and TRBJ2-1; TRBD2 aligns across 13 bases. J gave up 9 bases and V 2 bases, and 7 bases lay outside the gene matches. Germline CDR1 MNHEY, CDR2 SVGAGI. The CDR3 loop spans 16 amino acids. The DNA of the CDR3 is TGTGCCAGCAGTTACCTCGGACTAGCGGGAGAGGCTGAGCAGTTCTTC. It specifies CASSYLGLAGEAEQFF.

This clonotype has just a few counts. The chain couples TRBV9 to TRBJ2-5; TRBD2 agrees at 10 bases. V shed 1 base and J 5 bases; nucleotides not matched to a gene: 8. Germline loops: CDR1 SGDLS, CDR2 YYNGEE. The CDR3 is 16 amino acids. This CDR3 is CASSVSSGGAGETQYF. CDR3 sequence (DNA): TGTGCCAGCAGCGTATCAAGCGGGGGGGCCGGGGAGACCCAGTACTTC.

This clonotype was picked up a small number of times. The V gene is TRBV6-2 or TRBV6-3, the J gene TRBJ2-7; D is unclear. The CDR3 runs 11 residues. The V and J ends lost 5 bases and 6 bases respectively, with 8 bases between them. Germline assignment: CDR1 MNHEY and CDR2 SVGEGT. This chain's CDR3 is CASSVLREQYF. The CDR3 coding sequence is TGTGCCAGCAGTGTCCTGCGCGAGCAGTACTTC.

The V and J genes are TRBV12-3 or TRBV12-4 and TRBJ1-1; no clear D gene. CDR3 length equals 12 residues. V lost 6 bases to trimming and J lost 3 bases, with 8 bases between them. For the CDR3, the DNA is TGTGCCAGCAGCTACTCTCACACTGAAGCTTTCTTT. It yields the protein CASSYSHTEAFF.

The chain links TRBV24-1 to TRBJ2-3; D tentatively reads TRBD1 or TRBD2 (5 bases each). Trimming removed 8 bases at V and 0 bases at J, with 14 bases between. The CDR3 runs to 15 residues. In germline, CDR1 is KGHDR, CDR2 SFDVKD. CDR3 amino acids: CATKAGASSTDTQYF. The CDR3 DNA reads TGTGCCACCAAAGCCGGGGCCTCCAGCACAGATACGCAGTATTTT.

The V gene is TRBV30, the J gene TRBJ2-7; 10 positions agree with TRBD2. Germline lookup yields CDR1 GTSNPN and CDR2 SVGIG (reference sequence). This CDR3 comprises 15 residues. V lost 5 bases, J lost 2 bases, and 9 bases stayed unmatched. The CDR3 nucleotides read TGTGCCTGGGAACCGGGACTAGCGAGGACCTACGAGCAGTACTTC. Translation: CAWEPGLARTYEQYF.

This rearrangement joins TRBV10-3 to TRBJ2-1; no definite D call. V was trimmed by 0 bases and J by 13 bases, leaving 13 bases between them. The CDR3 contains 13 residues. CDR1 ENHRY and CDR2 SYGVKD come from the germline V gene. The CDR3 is CAISESTPQDQFF. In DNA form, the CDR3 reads TGTGCCATCAGTGAGTCGACTCCCCAGGATCAGTTCTTC.

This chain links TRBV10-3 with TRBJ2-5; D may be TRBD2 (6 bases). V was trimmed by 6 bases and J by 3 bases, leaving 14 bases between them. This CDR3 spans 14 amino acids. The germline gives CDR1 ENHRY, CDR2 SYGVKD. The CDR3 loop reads CAISSGTPEETQYF. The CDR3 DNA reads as TGTGCCATCAGCTCCGGGACTCCTGAAGAGACCCAGTACTTC.

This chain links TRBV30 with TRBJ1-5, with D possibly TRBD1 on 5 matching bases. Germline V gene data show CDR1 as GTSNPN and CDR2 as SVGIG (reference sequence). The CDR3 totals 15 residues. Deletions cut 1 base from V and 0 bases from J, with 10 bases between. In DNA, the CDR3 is TGTGCCTGGAGTGGAGGACAATCTAGCAATCAGCCCCAGCATTTT. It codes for CAWSGGQSSNQPQHF.

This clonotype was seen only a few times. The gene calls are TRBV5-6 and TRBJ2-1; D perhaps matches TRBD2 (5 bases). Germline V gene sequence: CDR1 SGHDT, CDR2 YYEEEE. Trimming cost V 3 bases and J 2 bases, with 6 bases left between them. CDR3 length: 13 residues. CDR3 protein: CASSYGTYNEQFF. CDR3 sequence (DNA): TGTGCCAGCAGCTACGGGACCTACAATGAGCAGTTCTTC.

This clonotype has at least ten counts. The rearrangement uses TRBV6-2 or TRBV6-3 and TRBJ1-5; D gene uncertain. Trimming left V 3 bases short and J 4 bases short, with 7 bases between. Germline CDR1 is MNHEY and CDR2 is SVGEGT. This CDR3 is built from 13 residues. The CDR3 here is CASSYVPNQPQHF. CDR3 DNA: TGTGCCAGCAGTTATGTACCTAATCAGCCCCAGCATTTT.

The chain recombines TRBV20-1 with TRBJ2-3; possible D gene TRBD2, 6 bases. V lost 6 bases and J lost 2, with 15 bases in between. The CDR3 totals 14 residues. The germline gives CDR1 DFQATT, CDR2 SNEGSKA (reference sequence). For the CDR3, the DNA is TGCAGTGCAGCGCCGGGACTCAACACAGATACGCAGTATTTT. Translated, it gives CSAAPGLNTDTQYF.

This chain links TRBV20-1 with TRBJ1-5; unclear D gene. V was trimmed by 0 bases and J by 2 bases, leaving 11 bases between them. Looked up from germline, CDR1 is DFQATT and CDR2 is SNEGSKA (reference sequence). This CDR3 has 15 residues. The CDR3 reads CSARDMSVGNQPQHF. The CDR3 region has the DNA TGCAGTGCTAGAGATATGAGTGTCGGCAATCAGCCCCAGCATTTT.

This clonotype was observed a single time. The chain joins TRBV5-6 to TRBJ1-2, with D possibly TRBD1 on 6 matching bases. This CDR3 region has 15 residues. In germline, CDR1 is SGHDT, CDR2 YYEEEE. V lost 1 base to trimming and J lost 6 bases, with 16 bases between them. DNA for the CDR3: TGTGCCAGCAGCTTGCTACAGGGTTCGGGGAATGGCTACACCTTC. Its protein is CASSLLQGSGNGYTF.

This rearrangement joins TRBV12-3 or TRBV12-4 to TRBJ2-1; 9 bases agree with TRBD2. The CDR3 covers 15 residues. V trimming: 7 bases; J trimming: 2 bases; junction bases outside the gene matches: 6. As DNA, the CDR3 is TGTGCCAGCACGGGATTAGCGGGGGCCTACAATGAGCAGTTCTTC. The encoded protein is CASTGLAGAYNEQFF.

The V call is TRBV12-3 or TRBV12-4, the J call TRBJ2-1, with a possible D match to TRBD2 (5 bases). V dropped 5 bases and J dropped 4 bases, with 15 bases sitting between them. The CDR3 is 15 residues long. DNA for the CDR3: TGTGCCAGCAGTGGTGGAGGAGAGGGTTACAATGAGCAGTTCTTC. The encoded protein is CASSGGGEGYNEQFF.

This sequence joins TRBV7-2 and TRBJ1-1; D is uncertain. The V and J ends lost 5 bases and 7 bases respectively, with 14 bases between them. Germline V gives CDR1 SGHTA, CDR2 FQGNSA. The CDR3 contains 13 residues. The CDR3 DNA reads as TGTGCCAGCAGCCATGACGGAACTTTTGAAGCTTTCTTT. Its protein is CASSHDGTFEAFF.

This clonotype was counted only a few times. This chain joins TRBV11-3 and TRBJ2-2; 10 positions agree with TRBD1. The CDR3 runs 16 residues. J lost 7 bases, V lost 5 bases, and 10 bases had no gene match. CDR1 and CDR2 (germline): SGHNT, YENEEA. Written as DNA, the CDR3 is TGTGCCAGCAGCCCTCCGGGACAGGGGCGACTCGGGGAGCTGTTTTTT. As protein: CASSPPGQGRLGELFF.

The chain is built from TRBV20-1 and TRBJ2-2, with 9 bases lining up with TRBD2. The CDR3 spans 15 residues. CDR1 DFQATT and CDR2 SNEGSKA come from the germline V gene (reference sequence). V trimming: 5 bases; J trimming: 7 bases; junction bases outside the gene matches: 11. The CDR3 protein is CSASYSGSDGGELFF. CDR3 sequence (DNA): TGCAGTGCTTCGTATAGCGGGAGTGACGGCGGGGAGCTGTTTTTT.

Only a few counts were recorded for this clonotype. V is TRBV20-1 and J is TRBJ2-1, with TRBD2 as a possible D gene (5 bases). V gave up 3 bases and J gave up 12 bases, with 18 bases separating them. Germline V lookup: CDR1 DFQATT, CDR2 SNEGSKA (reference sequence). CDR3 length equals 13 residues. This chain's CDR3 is CSARVRPQEGQFF. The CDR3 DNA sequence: TGCAGTGCTAGGGTTAGGCCACAAGAGGGGCAGTTCTTC.

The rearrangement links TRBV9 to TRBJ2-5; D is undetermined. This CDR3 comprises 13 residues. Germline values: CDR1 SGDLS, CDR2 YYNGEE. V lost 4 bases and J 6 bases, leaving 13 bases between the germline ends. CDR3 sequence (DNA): TGTGCCAGCAGCCGGCACGAGAAAAAGACCCAGTACTTC. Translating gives CASSRHEKKTQYF.